The entry that follows covers one T cell receptor (beta chain) sequence. Its antigen remains unknown. In TCRdb, the RT-PCR reads were re-called with MiXCR into one record per CDR3 protein. The table lists fewer than 200,000 distinct CDR3 sequences, approximately 9.2% of them singletons. This specimen belongs to a study of response to subunit inactivated influenza vaccine. Study-level findings and limits: It was suggested by the authors that few new T cells are recruited by each seasonal influenza vaccination.

Germline V gives CDR1 LGHNA, CDR2 YNFKEQ. Unmatched junction bases numbered 9, after V lost 3 bases and J lost 4 bases. The length of the CDR3 is 17 residues. This chain connects TRBV4-2 to TRBJ2-1, with 10 nucleotides matching TRBD2. Source: non-naive T cells sorted from PBMCs, taken on the day of vaccination. This TCR was recovered from a man over 45 who received an inactivated influenza vaccine. The CDR3 protein is CASSQDIAGGGYNEQFF. In nucleotides, the CDR3 is TGTGCCAGCAGCCAGGACATAGCGGGAGGCGGGTACAATGAGCAGTTCTTC.